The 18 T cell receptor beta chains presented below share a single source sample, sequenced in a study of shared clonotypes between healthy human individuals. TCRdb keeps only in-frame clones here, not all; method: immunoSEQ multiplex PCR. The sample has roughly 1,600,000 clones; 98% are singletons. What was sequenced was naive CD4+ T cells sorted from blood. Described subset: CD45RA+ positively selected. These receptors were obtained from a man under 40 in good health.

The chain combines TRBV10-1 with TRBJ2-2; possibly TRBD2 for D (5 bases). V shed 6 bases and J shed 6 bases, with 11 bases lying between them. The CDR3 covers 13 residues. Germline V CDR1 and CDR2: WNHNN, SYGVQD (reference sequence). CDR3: CASRLGVSGELFF. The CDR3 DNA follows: TGCGCCAGCAGACTCGGGGTTTCCGGGGAGCTGTTTTTT.

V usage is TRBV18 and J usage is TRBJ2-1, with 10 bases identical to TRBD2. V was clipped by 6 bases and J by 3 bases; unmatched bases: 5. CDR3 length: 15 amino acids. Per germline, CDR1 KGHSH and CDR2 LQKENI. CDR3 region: CASSALAGFYNEQFF. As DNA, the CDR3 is TGTGCCAGCTCGGCACTAGCGGGATTCTACAATGAGCAGTTCTTC.

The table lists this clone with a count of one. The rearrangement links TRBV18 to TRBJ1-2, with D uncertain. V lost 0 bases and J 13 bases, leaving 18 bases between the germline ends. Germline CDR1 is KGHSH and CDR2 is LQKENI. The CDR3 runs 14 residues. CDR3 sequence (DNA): TGTGCCAGCTCACCACCGAACGGGTATCGTTCTCGCACCTTC. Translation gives CASSPPNGYRSRTF.

CDR3 in DNA: TGCGCCAGCAGCTTGGAGCCGTCACTCCAAGAGACCCAGTACTTC. Translation gives CASSLEPSLQETQYF. The chain couples TRBV5-1 to TRBJ2-5; D is uncertain. Germline-derived CDR1 and CDR2 are SGHRS and YFSETQ. V was trimmed by 0 bases and J by 1 base, leaving 10 bases between them. The CDR3 has 15 amino acids.

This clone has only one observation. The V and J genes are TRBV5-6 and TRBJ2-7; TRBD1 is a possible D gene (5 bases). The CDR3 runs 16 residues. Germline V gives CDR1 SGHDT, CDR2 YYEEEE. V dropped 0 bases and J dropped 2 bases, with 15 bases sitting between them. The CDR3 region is CASSLAKWGGTYEQYF. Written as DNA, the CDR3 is TGTGCCAGCAGCTTGGCCAAATGGGGCGGCACCTACGAGCAGTACTTC.

In DNA form, the CDR3 reads TGTGCCAGCATAGGTTTGTCATCTCCTAATGAAAAACTGTTTTTT. This translates into CASIGLSSPNEKLFF. The rearrangement uses TRBV2 and TRBJ1-4; D ambiguous. The CDR3 length is 15 residues. The germline V and J ends were trimmed by 7 bases and 3 bases, with 15 bases remaining between them. CDR1 and CDR2 (germline): SNHLY, FYNNEI.

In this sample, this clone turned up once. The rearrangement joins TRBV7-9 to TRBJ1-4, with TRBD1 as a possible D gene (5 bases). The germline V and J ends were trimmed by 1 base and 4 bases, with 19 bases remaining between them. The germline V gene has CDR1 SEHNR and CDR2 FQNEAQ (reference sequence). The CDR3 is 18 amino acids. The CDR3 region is CASSLGQGRKGSNEKLFF. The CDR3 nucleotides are TGTGCCAGCAGCTTAGGTCAGGGACGGAAGGGTAGTAATGAAAAACTGTTTTTT.

CDR3 amino acids: CASSVAPGLSTYEQYF. CDR3 in DNA: TGTGCCAGCAGCGTGGCCCCGGGACTTTCTACCTACGAGCAGTACTTC. The chain uses TRBV9 and TRBJ2-7; tentatively, D is TRBD2 (6 bases). The CDR3 length is 16 residues. V shed 2 bases and J shed 2 bases, with 17 bases lying between them. Germline lookup yields CDR1 SGDLS and CDR2 YYNGEE.

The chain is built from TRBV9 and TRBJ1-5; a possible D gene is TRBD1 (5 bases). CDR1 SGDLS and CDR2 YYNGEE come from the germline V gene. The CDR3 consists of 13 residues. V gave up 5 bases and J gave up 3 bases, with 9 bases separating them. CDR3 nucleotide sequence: TGTGCCAGCAGTCGGGACTACAATCAGCCCCAGCATTTT. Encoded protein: CASSRDYNQPQHF.

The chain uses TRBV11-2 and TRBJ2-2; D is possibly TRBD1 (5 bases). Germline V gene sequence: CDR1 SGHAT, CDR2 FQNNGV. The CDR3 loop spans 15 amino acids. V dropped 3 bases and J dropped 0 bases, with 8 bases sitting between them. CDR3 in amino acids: CASSFTGSNTGELFF. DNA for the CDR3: TGTGCCAGCAGCTTTACAGGTTCGAACACCGGGGAGCTGTTTTTT.

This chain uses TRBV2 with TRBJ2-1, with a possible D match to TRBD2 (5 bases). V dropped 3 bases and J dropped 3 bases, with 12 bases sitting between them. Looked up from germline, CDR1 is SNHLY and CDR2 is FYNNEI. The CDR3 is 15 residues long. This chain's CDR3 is CASSDWKRIYNEQFF. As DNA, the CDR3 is TGTGCCAGCAGTGACTGGAAGCGGATCTACAATGAGCAGTTCTTC.

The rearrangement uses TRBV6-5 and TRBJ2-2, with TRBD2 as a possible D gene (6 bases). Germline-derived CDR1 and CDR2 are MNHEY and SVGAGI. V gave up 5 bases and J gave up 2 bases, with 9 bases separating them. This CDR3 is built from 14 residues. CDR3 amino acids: CASSHGGNTGELFF. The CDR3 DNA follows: TGTGCCAGCAGTCACGGGGGAAACACCGGGGAGCTGTTTTTT.

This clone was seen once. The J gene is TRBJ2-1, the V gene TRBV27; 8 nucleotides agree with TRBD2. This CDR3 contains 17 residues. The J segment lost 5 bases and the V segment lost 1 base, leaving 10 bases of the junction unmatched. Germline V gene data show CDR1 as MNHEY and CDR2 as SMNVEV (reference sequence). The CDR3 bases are TGTGCCAGCAGTTTATTTCGAGCGGGAGTCGCACACAATGAGCAGTTCTTC. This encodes CASSLFRAGVAHNEQFF.

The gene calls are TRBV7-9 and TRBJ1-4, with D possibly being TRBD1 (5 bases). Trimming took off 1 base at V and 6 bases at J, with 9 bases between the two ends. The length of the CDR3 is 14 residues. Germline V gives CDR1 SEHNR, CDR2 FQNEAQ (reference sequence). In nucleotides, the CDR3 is TGTGCCAGCAGCTTAGGGGGCGAGGATGAAAAACTGTTTTTT. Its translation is CASSLGGEDEKLFF.

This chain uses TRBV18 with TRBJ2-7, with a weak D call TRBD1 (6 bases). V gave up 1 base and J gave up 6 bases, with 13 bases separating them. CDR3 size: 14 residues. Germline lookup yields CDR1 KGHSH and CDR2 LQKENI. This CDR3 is CASSPHDRTGEQYF. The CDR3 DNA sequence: TGTGCCAGCTCACCACACGACAGGACGGGCGAGCAGTACTTC.

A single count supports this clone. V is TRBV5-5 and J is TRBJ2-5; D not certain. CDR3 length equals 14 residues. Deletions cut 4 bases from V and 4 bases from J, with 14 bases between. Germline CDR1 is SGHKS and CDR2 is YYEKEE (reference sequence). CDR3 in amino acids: CASSPSRIRETQYF. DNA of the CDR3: TGTGCCAGCAGCCCAAGTCGGATCCGAGAGACCCAGTACTTC.

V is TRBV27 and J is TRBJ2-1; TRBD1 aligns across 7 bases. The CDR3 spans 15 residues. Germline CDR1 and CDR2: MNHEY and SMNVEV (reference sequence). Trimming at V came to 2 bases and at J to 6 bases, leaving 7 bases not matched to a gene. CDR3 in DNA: TGTGCCAGCAGTTTACGACAGGGCTCTGTCAATGAGCAGTTCTTC. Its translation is CASSLRQGSVNEQFF.

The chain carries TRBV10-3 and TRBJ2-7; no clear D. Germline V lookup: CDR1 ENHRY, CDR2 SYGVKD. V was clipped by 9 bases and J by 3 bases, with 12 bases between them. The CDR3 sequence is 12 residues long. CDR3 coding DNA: TGTGCCATAGCCCCTAGTTTCTACGAGCAGTACTTC. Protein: CAIAPSFYEQYF.